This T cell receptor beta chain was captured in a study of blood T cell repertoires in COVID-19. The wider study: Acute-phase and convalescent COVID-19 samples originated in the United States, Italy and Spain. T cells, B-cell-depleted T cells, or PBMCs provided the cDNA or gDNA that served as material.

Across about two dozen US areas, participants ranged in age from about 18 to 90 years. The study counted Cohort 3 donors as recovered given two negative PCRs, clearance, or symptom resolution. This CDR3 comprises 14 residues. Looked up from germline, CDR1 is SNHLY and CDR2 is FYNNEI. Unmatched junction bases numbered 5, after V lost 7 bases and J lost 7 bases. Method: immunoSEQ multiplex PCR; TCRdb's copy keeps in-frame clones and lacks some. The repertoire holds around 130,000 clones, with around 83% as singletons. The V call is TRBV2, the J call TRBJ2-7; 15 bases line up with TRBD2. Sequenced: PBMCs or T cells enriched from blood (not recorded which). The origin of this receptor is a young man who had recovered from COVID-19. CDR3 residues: CASNTGTSGGEQYF. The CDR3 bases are TGTGCCAGCAATACCGGGACTAGCGGGGGGGAGCAGTACTTC. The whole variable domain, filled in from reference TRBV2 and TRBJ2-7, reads EPEVTQTPSHQVTQMGQEVILRCVPISNHLYFYWYRQILGQKVEFLVSFYNNEISEKSEIFDDQFSVERPDGSNFTLKIRSTKLEDSAMYFCASNTGTSGGEQYFGPGTRLTVT.